The present entry profiles one TCR beta chain with its context. The target antigen is unknown. The sample is drawn from a study of blood T cells in healthy people across ages. Study outcomes and limitations: The donors' CMV status was not determined, possibly confounding changes in expanded clonotypes.

Per-sample yields of isolated PBMCs were at least 6.5 million. RNA extraction gave at least 5 micrograms of total RNA per sample. The CDR3 is 12 residues long. Deletions cut 5 bases from V and 11 bases from J, with 15 bases between. It was with a sample-barcoded 5' primer and a J-beta primer mix that a second PCR of roughly 7 to 11 cycles was run. Each CDR3 protein gets one entry after TCRdb re-called the 5' RACE reads with MiXCR. The sample has roughly 680,000 distinct CDR3 sequences, roughly half seen once. This sequence was found in a woman of 80 years or more in good health. The sequencing sample was made of blood. The J gene is TRBJ2-5, the V gene TRBV12-3 or TRBV12-4; D is possibly TRBD1 or TRBD2 (5 bases each). Written as DNA, the CDR3 is TGTGCCAGCAGTCTCCCACTAGGGGAGCAGTACTTC. Translating it yields CASSLPLGEQYF.